One T cell receptor (beta chain) is described in this entry. Its antigen is unknown. Trimming removed 4 bases from V and 6 bases from J; junction bases left unmatched: 9. Germline lookup yields CDR1 PRHDT and CDR2 FYEKMQ (reference sequence). The length of the CDR3 is 15 residues. Only CD45RO-negative cells positively selected for CCR7 counted as naive CD8 cells, so terminally differentiated effector memory CD45RA+ cells were excluded. The data belong to a study of shared clonotypes between healthy human individuals. Study information: Each donor's CD8 memory used one plate, CD8 naive two, each CD4 subset three. Study findings and constraints: Larger richness was generally estimated for naive than memory subsets.

At a deep level, the assay was run. The protocol was immunoSEQ multiplex PCR, while the TCRdb copy is restricted to in-frame clones and leaves out a portion. Among hundreds of thousands of clones listed, approximately 96% were seen once. This chain uses TRBV13 with TRBJ1-2, with 9 bases aligning to TRBD1. The sequenced sample consisted of naive CD8+ T cells sorted from blood. The source is a woman in her twenties or thirties in good health. The CDR3 coding sequence is TGTGCCAGCAGCTACCGGGACAGGGATTTGGATGGCTACACCTTC. It codes for CASSYRDRDLDGYTF.